This T cell receptor (beta chain) was documented in a study of blood T cell repertoires in COVID-19. Study background: Both acute and convalescent COVID-19 samples were obtained from the United States, Italy and Spain.

The V and J ends lost 1 base and 6 bases respectively, with 13 bases between them. This CDR3 contains 13 residues. Per germline, CDR1 GTSNPN and CDR2 SVGIG (reference sequence). TCRdb keeps only in-frame clones here, not all; method: immunoSEQ multiplex PCR. The table lists 140,000 to 150,000 clones, over 80% of them singletons. This clone was seen a single time. The sample consisted of peripheral blood. This clonotype originated in a woman aged 40 to 55 with active or convalescent COVID-19. The V and J genes are TRBV30 and TRBJ2-7; D is perhaps TRBD1 (6 bases). The CDR3 sequence: CAWSAGDRFEQYF. In nucleotides, the CDR3 is TGTGCCTGGAGTGCCGGCGACAGGTTCGAGCAGTACTTC. Drawing the rest from reference TRBV30 and TRBJ2-7, the complete variable domain is SQTIHQWPATLVQPVGSPLSLECTVEGTSNPNLYWYRQAAGRGLQLLFYSVGIGQISSEVPQNLSASRPQDRQFILSSKKLLLSDSGFYLCAWSAGDRFEQYFGPGTRLTVT.